This T cell receptor beta chain was profiled in a study of cytomegalovirus exposure and HLA in healthy donors. A note on this clone: Its antigen is not identified.

This CDR3 comprises 14 residues. Germline CDR1 MGHDK, CDR2 SYGVNS. Trimming cost V 4 bases and J 4 bases, with 10 bases left between them. The PCR ran on 60 Vbeta and 13 Jbeta primers. Data came from immunoSEQ multiplex PCR; TCRdb stores just in-frame clones and leaves some out. The data contain more than 100,000 clones, 65% to 85% of them singletons. Notes on the study in general: TCR beta chain V- and J-gene trimming was linked, in a later analysis, to a missense variant in DCLRE1C.

The TCR sequence derives from a woman aged 18-35 years in good health and CMV-seronegative. The J gene is TRBJ2-2, the V gene TRBV25-1, with D maybe TRBD1 (5 bases). The sample taken for sequencing was PBMCs. The CDR3 sequence is CASSGQGFTGELFF. The CDR3 region has the DNA TGTGCCAGCAGTGGTCAGGGATTCACCGGGGAGCTGTTTTTT.